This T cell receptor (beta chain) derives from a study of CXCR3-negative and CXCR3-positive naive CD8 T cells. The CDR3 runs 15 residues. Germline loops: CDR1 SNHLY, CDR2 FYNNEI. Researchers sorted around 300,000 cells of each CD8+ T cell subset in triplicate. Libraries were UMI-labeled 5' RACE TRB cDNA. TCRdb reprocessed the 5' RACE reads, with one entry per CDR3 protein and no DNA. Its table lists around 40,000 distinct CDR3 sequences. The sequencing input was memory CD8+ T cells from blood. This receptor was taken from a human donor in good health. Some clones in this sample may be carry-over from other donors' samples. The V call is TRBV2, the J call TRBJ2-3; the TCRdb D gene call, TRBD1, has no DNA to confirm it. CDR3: CASSEGRTGEDTQYF.